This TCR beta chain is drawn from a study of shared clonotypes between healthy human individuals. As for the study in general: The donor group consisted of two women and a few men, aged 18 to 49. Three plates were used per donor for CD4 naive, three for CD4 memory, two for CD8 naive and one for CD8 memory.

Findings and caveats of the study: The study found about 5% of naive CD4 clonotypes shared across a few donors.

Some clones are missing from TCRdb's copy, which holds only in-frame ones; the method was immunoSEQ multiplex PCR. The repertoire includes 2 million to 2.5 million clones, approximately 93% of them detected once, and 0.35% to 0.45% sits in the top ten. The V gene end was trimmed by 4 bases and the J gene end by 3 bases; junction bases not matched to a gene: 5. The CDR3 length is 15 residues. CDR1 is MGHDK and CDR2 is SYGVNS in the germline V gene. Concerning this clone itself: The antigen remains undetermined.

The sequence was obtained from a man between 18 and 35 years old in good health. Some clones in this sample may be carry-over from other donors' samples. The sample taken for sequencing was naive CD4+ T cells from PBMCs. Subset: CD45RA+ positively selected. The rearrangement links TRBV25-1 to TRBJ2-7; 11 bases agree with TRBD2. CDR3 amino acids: CASSGSTSGDYEQYF. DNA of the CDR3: TGTGCCAGCAGTGGTTCGACTAGCGGGGACTACGAGCAGTACTTC.